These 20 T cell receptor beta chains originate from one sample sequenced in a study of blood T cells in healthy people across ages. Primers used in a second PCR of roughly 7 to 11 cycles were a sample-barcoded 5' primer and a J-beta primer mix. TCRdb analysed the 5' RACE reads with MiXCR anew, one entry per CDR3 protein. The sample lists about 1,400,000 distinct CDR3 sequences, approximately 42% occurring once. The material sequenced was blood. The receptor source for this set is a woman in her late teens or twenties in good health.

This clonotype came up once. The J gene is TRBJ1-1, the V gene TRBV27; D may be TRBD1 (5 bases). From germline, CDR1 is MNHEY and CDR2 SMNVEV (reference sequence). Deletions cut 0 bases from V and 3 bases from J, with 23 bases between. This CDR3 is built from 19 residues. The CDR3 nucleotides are TGTGCCAGCAGTTTATCTTTCGGTGGTGCGACAGCTCACCACACTGAAGCTTTCTTT. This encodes CASSLSFGGATAHHTEAFF.

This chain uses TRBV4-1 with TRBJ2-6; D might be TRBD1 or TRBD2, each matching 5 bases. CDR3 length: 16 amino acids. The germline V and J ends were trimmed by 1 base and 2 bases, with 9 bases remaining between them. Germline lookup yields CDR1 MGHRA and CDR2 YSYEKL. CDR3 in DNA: TGCGCCAGCAGCCAAGGAGGGGTCGCTGGGGCCAACGTCCTGACTTTC. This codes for CASSQGGVAGANVLTF.

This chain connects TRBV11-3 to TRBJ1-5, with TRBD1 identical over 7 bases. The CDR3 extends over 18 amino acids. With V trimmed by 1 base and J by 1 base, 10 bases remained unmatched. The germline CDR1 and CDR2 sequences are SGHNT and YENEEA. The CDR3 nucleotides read TGTGCCAGCAGCTTAGGACAGGGTCCCTACCACAGCAATCAGCCCCAGCATTTT. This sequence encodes CASSLGQGPYHSNQPQHF. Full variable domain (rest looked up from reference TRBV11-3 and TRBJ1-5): EAGVVQSPRYKIIEKKQPVAFWCNPISGHNTLYWYLQNLGQGPELLIRYENEEAVDDSQLPKDRFSAERLKGVDSTLKIQPAELGDSAVYLCASSLGQGPYHSNQPQHFGDGTRLSIL.

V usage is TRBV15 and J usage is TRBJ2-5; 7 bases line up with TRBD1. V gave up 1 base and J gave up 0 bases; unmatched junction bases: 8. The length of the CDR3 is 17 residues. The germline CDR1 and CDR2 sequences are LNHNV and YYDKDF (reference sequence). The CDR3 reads CATSRVPKQGYQETQYF. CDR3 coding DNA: TGTGCCACCAGCAGAGTGCCGAAACAGGGGTACCAAGAGACCCAGTACTTC.

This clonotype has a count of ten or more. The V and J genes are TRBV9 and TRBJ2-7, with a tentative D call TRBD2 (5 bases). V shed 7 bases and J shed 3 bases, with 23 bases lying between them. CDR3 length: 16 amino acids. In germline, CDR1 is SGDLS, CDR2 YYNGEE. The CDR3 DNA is TGTGCCAGCGAGGCCTTCACGTGGAGGCGCTGCTACGAGCAGTACTTC. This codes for CASEAFTWRRCYEQYF.

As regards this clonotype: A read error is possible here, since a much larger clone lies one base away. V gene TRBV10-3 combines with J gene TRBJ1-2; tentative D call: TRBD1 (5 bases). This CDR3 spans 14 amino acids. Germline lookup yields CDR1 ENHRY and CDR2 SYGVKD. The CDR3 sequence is CATSESDSHGGYTF. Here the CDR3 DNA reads TGTGCCACCAGTGAGTCCGACAGCCATGGGGGCTACACCTTC.

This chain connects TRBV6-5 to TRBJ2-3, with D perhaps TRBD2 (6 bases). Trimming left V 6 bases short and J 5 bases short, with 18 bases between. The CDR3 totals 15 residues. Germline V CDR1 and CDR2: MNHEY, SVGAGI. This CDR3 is CASSPRRDSRDTQYF. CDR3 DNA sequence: TGTGCCAGCAGCCCCCGTCGGGACTCGAGAGATACGCAGTATTTT.

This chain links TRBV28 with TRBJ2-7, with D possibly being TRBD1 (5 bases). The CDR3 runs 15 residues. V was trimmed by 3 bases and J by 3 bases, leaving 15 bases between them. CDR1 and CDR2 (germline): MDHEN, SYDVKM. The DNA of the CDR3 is TGTGCCAGCAGTTTGACAGCCCCCGGACGCTACGAGCAGTACTTC. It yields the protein CASSLTAPGRYEQYF.

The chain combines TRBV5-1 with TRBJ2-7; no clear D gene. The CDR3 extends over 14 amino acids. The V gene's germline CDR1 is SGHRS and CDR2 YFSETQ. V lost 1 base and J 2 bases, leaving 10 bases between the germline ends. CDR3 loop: CASSLCKGTYEQYF. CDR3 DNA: TGCGCCAGCAGCTTGTGTAAGGGTACCTACGAGCAGTACTTC.

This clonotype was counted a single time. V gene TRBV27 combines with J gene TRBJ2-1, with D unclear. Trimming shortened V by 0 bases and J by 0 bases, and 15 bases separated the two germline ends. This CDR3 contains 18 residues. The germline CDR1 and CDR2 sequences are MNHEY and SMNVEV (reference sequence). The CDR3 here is CASSLSWPLASSYNEQFF. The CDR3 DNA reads TGTGCCAGCAGTTTATCGTGGCCCCTCGCGAGCTCCTACAATGAGCAGTTCTTC.

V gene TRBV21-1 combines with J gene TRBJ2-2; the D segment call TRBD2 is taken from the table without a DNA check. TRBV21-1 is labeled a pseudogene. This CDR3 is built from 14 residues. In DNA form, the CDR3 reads TGTGCCAGCAACCCTCGGGCCTCCACCGGGGAGCTGTTTTTT. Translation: CASNPRASTGELFF.

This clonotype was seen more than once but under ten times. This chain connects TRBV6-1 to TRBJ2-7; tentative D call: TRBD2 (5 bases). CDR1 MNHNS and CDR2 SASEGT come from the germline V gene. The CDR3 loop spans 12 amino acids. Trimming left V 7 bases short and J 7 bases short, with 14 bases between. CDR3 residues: CASTDPTGEQYF. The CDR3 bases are TGTGCCAGCACTGATCCGACGGGGGAGCAGTACTTC.

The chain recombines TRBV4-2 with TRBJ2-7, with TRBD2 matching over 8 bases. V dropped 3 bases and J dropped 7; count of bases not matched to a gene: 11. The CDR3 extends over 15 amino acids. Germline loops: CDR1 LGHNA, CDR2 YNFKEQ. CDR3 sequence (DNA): TGTGCCAGCAGCCACCCAGGGACTAGTGAGGATGAGCAGTACTTC. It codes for CASSHPGTSEDEQYF.

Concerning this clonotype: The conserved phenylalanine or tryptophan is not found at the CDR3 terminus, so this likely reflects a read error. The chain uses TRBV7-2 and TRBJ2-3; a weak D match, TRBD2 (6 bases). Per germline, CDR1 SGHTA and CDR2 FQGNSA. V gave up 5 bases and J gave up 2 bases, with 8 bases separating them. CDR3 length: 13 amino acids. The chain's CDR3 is CASSTDYTDTQYL. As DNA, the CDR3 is TGTGCCAGCAGCACGGACTACACAGATACGCAGTATTTG.

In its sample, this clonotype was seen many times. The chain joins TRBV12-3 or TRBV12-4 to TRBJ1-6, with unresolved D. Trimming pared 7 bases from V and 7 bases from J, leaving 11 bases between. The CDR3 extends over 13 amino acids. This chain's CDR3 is CASTGSRNSPLHF. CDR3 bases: TGTGCCAGCACCGGGAGTCGAAATTCACCCCTCCACTTT.

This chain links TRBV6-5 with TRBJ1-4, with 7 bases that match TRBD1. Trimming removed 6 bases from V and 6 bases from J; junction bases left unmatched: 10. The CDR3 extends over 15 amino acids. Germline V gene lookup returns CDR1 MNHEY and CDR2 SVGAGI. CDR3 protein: CASRPLGGGHEKLFF. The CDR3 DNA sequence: TGTGCCAGCAGACCCCTGGGAGGGGGCCATGAAAAACTGTTTTTT.

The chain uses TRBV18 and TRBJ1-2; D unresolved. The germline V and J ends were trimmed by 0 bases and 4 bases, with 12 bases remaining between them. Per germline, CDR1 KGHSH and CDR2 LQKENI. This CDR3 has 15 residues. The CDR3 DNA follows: TGTGCCAGCTCACCACCGGGCGGGGAATTCTATGGCTACACCTTC. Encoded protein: CASSPPGGEFYGYTF.

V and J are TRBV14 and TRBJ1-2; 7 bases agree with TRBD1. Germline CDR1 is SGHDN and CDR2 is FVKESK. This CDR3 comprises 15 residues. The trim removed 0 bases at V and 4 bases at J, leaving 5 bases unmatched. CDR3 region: CASSQDLGQPYGYTF. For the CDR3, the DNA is TGTGCCAGCAGCCAAGATCTGGGACAGCCCTATGGCTACACCTTC. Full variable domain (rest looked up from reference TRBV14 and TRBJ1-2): EAGVTQFPSHSVIEKGQTVTLRCDPISGHDNLYWYRRVMGKEIKFLLHFVKESKQDESGMPNNRFLAERTGGTYSTLKVQPAELEDSGVYFCASSQDLGQPYGYTFGSGTRLTVV.

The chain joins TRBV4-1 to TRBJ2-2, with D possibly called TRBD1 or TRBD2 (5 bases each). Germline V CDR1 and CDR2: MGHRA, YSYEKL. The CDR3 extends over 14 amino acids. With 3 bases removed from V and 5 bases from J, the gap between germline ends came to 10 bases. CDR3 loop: CASSQSEGTGELFF. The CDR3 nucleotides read TGCGCCAGCAGCCAGTCTGAGGGGACCGGGGAGCTGTTTTTT.

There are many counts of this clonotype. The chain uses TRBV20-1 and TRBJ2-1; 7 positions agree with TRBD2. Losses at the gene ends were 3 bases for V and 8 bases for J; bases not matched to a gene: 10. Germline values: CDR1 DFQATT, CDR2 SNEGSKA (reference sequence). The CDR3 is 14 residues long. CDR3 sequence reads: CSARGLGRGDEQFF. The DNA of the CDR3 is TGCAGTGCTAGGGGTTTGGGGAGGGGTGATGAGCAGTTCTTC.